The rows below give T cell receptor beta chains drawn from one sample of a study of shared clonotypes between healthy human individuals. The protocol was immunoSEQ multiplex PCR, while the TCRdb copy is restricted to in-frame clones and leaves out a portion. The sample includes around 1 million clones, approximately 80% seen only once; the top ten take roughly 1.5%. Sequenced: memory CD4+ T cells sorted from blood. These receptors came from a man aged 18 to 29 in good health. The CDR3 runs from the conserved cysteine through the conserved F or W.

j_call v_call cdr3_aa
TRBJ2-7 TRBV5-1 CASSTGSNEQYF
TRBJ2-3 TRBV10-2 CASSQGARTDTQYF
TRBJ2-1 TRBV4-1 CASRGGFGEQFF
TRBJ2-1 TRBV6-4 CASSVGNEQFF
TRBJ2-1 TRBV21-1 CASSIGLAGVHSYNEQFF
TRBJ2-1 TRBV13 CASSPTGTRKDNEQFF
TRBJ2-4 TRBV7-2 CASSTEQGNIQYF
TRBJ2-3 TRBV19 CASSDKLTDTQYF
TRBJ2-7 TRBV28 CAAQGRSEQYF
TRBJ2-5 TRBV2 CASSVRDRVGETQYF
TRBJ2-5 TRBV7-9 CASSLGIQDTQETQYF
TRBJ1-2 TRBV7-6 CASSLGQGTYGYTF
TRBJ1-2 TRBV25-1 CASSESGGLYGYTF
TRBJ2-5 TRBV7-7 CASSLGVSGPKETQYF
TRBJ2-7 TRBV30 CAWKPSGLAGSYEQYF